This record concerns one TCR beta chain sequence. Its specificity is unknown. The data were obtained in a study of memory CD4+ T cells and cytomegalovirus serostatus. Study background: Of the healthy Belgian adults, fewer than 10 were CMV seropositive and 20 to 25 seronegative.

Study-wide findings and caveats: The CMV-associated TCR signature appears largely within the CD4+ memory repertoire. Each of around 69 CMV-associated TCRbeta sequences occurred in one to five individuals.

Original data processing: Out-of-frame sequences were removed, leaving 2 million or so distinct TCRbeta sequences. Generated by immunoSEQ multiplex PCR, the TCRdb table keeps only in-frame clones and is missing some. V, J and clone size are those of that table, while D and trimming were read from the DNA. The sample consists of around 53,000 clones, roughly 80% of them appearing once. Single viable CD3+CD4+CD8-CD45RO+ cells were sorted as the memory CD4+ T cells. Deletions cut 2 bases from V and 7 bases from J, with 8 bases between. Per the germline V gene, CDR1 is MNHNS and CDR2 is SASEGT. This CDR3 region has 12 residues.

This TCR came from an adult in good health and CMV-seronegative. The chain recombines TRBV6-1 with TRBJ1-2; no firm D call. Sequenced material: memory CD4+ T cells from blood. The CDR3 DNA reads as TGTGCCAGCAGTGAAACAGAGTTTGGCTACACCTTC. Translating gives CASSETEFGYTF.